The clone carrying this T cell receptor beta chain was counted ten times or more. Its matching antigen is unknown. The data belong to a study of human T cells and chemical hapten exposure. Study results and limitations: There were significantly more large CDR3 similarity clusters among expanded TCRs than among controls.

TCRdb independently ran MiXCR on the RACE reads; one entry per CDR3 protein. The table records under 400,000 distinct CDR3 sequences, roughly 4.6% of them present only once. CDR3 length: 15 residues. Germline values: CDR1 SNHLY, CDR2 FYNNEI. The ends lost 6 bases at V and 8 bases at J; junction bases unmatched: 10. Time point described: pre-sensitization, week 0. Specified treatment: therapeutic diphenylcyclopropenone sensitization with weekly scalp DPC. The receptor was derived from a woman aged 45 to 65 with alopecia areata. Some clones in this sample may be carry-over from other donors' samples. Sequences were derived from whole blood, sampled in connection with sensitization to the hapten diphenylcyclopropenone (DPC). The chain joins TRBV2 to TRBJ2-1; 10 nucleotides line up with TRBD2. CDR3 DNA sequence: TGTGCCAGCAGCGCAGGGACTAGCGAAGCGCATGAGCAGTTCTTC. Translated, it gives CASSAGTSEAHEQFF.